The rows below give T cell receptor beta chains drawn from one sample of a study of blood T cell repertoires in COVID-19. Repertoires were generated with immunoSEQ multiplex PCR, while TCRdb's copy carries only in-frame clones and drops some. The repertoire includes 85,000 to 120,000 clones, about 90% of them detected once, and around 2% sits in the top ten. Sequencing was done on a sample of peripheral blood. Every receptor here comes from a man in his forties or fifties with active COVID-19. The conserved cysteine and the conserved F or W are not part of the CDR3 here. Clone sizes are given selectively: once, few, many, or a class where the clone is expanded.

clone_size v_call cdr3_length cdr3_aa
. TRBV6-6 12 ASSLWEEGETQY
. TRBV5-1 12 ASSLVALNTEAF
. TRBV6-2/TRBV6-3 12 ASTPPVAVGTQY
. TRBV5-1 11 ASSPRGRDEQF
. TRBV6-7 12 ASTYRVSGSPLH
. TRBV7-2 14 ASSRNPGVPYNEQF
. TRBV20-1 11 SASRGGSHEQY
. TRBV27 11 ASKLTGDYGYT
. TRBV11-3 15 ASSLFQGAGGKETQY
. TRBV5-1 11 ASSLAGSTEAF
few TRBV2 11 ASTTQGRLGAF
. TRBV18 13 ASSTAAGPGQPQH
. TRBV9 9 ARYQGPEAF
. TRBV6-2/TRBV6-3 16 ASRPGTAGPEVDTEAF
. TRBV6-2/TRBV6-3 13 ASSLPPGSLGTQY
. TRBV3-1/TRBV3-2 14 ASSQGEATGDYGYT
. TRBV14 11 ASSQVYGNTIY
. TRBV4-2 15 ASRPTQRGSSYNEQF